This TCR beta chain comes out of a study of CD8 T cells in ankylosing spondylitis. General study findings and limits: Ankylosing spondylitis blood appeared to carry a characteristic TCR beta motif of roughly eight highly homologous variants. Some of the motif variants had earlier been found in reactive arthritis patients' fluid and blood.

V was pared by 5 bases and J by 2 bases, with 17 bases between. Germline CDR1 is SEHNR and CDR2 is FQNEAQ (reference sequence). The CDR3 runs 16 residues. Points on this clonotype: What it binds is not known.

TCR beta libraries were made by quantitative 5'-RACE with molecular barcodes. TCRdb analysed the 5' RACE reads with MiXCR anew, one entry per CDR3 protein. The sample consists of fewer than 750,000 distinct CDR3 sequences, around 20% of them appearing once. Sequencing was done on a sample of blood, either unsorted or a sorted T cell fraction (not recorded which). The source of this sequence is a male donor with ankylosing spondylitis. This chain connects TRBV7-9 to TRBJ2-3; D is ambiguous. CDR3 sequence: CASSLYILGPTDTQYF. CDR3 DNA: TGTGCCAGCAGCCTATATATTCTAGGACCCACAGATACGCAGTATTTT.